This TCR beta chain was identified during a study of OX40 agonist ivuxolimab in advanced cancers. Study findings and constraints: Some patients who did not respond also had low normalized T-cell clonal expansion.

This CDR3 has 13 amino acids. The germline CDR1 and CDR2 sequences are SNHLY and FYNNEI. The table came from immunoSEQ multiplex PCR; TCRdb's copy has only in-frame clones and leaves some out. The top ten clones hold about 0.6% of a sample with approximately 76,000 clones, almost 85% of them seen once. To note about this clone: Its target is unknown. The junction departs from germline at one end; a sequencing error may be responsible. Other DNA sequences within the sample encode an identical CDR3.

The rearrangement links TRBV2 to TRBJ2-7; 7 bases line up with TRBD1. The sequenced sample was CD4+ or CD8+ T cells sorted from blood, obtained in a trial of the OX40 agonist ivuxolimab. This sequence was found in an adult with an advanced solid tumor such as melanoma, head and neck, liver or kidney cancer. In DNA form, the CDR3 reads TGTGCCAGCATTCGGGACAGAGCCTACGAGCAGTACTTT. Protein sequence: CASIRDRAYEQYF.